Below, 29 T cell receptor beta chains from the same sample are listed, as sequenced in a study of T cell responses to AZD1222 COVID-19 vaccine. Some clones are missing from TCRdb's copy, which holds only in-frame ones; the method was immunoSEQ multiplex PCR. The sample contains tens of thousands of clones, roughly 89% of which appear only once. The specimen comprised peripheral blood, sampled on day 0 of AZD1222 vaccination. These receptors were obtained from an adult in good health.

The chain has TRBV4-2 and TRBJ1-3, with 7 bases aligning to TRBD1. This CDR3 is 15 amino acids long. The junction had 6 bases not matched to a gene; V was cut back by 0 bases and J by 7 bases. Germline V gene data show CDR1 as LGHNA and CDR2 as YNFKEQ. Written as DNA, the CDR3 is TGTGCCAGCAGCCAAGAGACGACAGGGAGCAACACCATATATTTT. It translates to CASSQETTGSNTIYF.

The rearrangement links TRBV5-3 to TRBJ2-7; D gene ambiguous. TRBV5-3 is noted as an ORF with a role that remains uncertain. With 0 bases removed from V and 4 bases from J, the gap between germline ends came to 17 bases. CDR3 length equals 16 residues. The CDR3 here is CARSLAAPGSEYEQYF. Here the CDR3 DNA reads TGTGCCAGAAGCTTGGCCGCTCCGGGCTCCGAGTACGAGCAGTACTTC.

The rearrangement links TRBV7-9 to TRBJ1-1; D is perhaps TRBD1 (5 bases). V was pared by 5 bases and J by 3 bases, with 10 bases between. The CDR3 has 13 amino acids. From germline, CDR1 is SEHNR and CDR2 FQNEAQ (reference sequence). The CDR3 DNA follows: TGTGCCAGCAGCCGATTAGGGGACACTGAAGCTTTCTTT. Protein sequence: CASSRLGDTEAFF.

The chain joins TRBV11-2 to TRBJ1-5; the D is unclear. Germline CDR1 is SGHAT and CDR2 is FQNNGV. The CDR3 spans 14 residues. V shed 2 bases and J shed 2 bases, with 7 bases lying between them. The CDR3 bases are TGTGCCAGCAGCTTATTTAAGGGCAATCAGCCCCAGCATTTT. Its translation is CASSLFKGNQPQHF.

V gene TRBV6-5 combines with J gene TRBJ1-1; possibly TRBD1 for D (5 bases). V shed 0 bases and J shed 1 base, with 6 bases lying between them. Germline-derived CDR1 and CDR2 are MNHEY and SVGAGI. The CDR3 runs to 14 residues. CDR3 residues: CASSYSRGNTEAFF. As DNA, the CDR3 is TGTGCCAGCAGTTACTCGAGGGGGAACACTGAAGCTTTCTTT.

This chain joins TRBV15 and TRBJ2-4, with 7 bases lining up with TRBD2. Germline V gives CDR1 LNHNV, CDR2 YYDKDF (reference sequence). The CDR3 contains 17 residues. V shed 3 bases and J 6 bases; nucleotides not matched to a gene: 14. The CDR3 is CATSSRLGGSERNIQYF. CDR3 DNA sequence: TGTGCCACCAGCAGCAGACTGGGAGGGTCGGAGAGAAACATTCAGTACTTC.

The V gene is TRBV7-6, the J gene TRBJ1-3; TRBD1 is a possible D gene (6 bases). The V end lost 4 bases, the J end lost 0 bases, and 16 bases lay between the germline ends. This CDR3 region has 17 residues. Germline V CDR1 and CDR2: SGHVS, FNYEAQ. This chain's CDR3 is CASSSQTGTNSGNTIYF. The CDR3 DNA follows: TGTGCCAGCAGCTCCCAAACAGGGACAAACTCTGGAAACACCATATATTTT.

The V and J genes are TRBV5-1 and TRBJ1-1; TRBD1 matches 7 bases. The CDR3 spans 17 residues. Germline CDR1 is SGHRS and CDR2 is YFSETQ. After removal of 1 base from V and 1 base from J, the junction contained 10 bases not matched to a gene. This CDR3 is CASSLQGDWGGNTEAFF. The DNA for the CDR3 is TGCGCCAGCAGCTTGCAGGGGGACTGGGGTGGGAACACTGAAGCTTTCTTT.

This rearrangement joins TRBV12-3 or TRBV12-4 to TRBJ2-5; no reliable D call. Trimming took off 6 bases at V and 2 bases at J, with 10 bases between the two ends. The CDR3 sequence is 13 residues long. The CDR3 sequence is CASRLDTQETQYF. Written as DNA, the CDR3 is TGTGCCAGCAGACTCGACACACAAGAGACCCAGTACTTC.

The V and J genes are TRBV6-6 and TRBJ1-5; D is possibly TRBD1 (6 bases). This CDR3 is built from 16 residues. V was cut by 0 bases and J by 4 bases, with 13 bases left in between. Looked up from germline, CDR1 is MNHNY and CDR2 is SVGAGI (reference sequence). CDR3 residues: CASSYSTGGENQPQHF. The CDR3 DNA is TGTGCCAGCAGTTACTCGACAGGTGGGGAGAATCAGCCCCAGCATTTT.

The V call is TRBV27, the J call TRBJ1-2; tentative D call: TRBD1 (6 bases). The V and J ends lost 4 bases and 7 bases respectively, with 22 bases between them. CDR1 is MNHEY, CDR2 SMNVEV, per germline (reference sequence). This CDR3 region has 16 residues. The DNA of the CDR3 is TGTGCCAGCAGTTCCGGCAGGGGCCTAACCAGGGGTGGCTACACCTTC. This encodes CASSSGRGLTRGGYTF.

The rearrangement uses TRBV20-1 and TRBJ2-7; D is unclear. This CDR3 spans 11 amino acids. V was pared by 6 bases and J by 7 bases, with 13 bases between. CDR1 is DFQATT and CDR2 is SNEGSKA in the germline V gene (reference sequence). Here the CDR3 reads CSAPTGSEQYF. The DNA of the CDR3 is TGCAGTGCCCCTACCGGATCGGAGCAGTACTTC.

V gene TRBV4-3 combines with J gene TRBJ1-2; unclear D gene. V dropped 2 bases and J dropped 0 bases, with 22 bases sitting between them. The CDR3 length is 19 residues. From germline, CDR1 is LGHNA and CDR2 YSLEER. CDR3 loop: CASSQPWPSTKFSNYGYTF. In DNA, the CDR3 is TGCGCCAGCAGCCAACCGTGGCCAAGCACCAAGTTTTCTAACTATGGCTACACCTTC.

Here the CDR3 reads CASSQGGGVSYNEQFF. CDR3 nucleotide sequence: TGCGCCAGCAGCCAAGGAGGGGGCGTCTCCTACAATGAGCAGTTCTTC. V and J are TRBV4-3 and TRBJ2-1; TRBD1 matches 7 bases. The germline V gene has CDR1 LGHNA and CDR2 YSLEER. V dropped 1 base and J dropped 0; count of bases not matched to a gene: 3. The length of the CDR3 is 16 residues.

The rearrangement links TRBV6-5 to TRBJ1-5; perhaps TRBD1 as D (6 bases). Trimming stripped 0 bases from V and 1 base from J, with 10 bases between. Germline CDR1 is MNHEY and CDR2 is SVGAGI. This CDR3 region has 16 residues. CDR3 DNA: TGTGCCAGCAGTTACTCGAGTCAGGGGAGCAATCAGCCCCAGCATTTT. Amino acids: CASSYSSQGSNQPQHF.

The chain links TRBV7-2 to TRBJ2-7, with D maybe TRBD2 (6 bases). Germline values: CDR1 SGHTA, CDR2 FQGNSA. The CDR3 is made up of 14 amino acids. Trimming stripped 0 bases from V and 3 bases from J, with 9 bases between. The CDR3 sequence is CASSLARENYEQYF. The CDR3 bases are TGTGCCAGCAGCTTAGCCCGGGAGAACTACGAGCAGTACTTC.

The sample holds one count of this clone. The J gene is TRBJ2-5, the V gene TRBV19; a weak D match, TRBD1 (5 bases). V lost 6 bases, J lost 7 bases, and 21 bases lay in between. The CDR3 consists of 15 residues. The germline CDR1 and CDR2 sequences are LNHDA and SQIVND (reference sequence). The DNA for the CDR3 is TGTGCCAGTAGCCCCGCAGGGTATGGTGGCGGGACCCAGTACTTC. It codes for CASSPAGYGGGTQYF.

CDR3 DNA: TGTGCCAGCAGCTCCCAGGCCGGGGACACTGAAGCTTTCTTT. This encodes CASSSQAGDTEAFF. The V gene is TRBV11-3, the J gene TRBJ1-1; unclear D gene. The germline CDR1 and CDR2 sequences are SGHNT and YENEEA. The CDR3 spans 14 residues. V lost 4 bases and J 3 bases, leaving 12 bases between the germline ends.

The CDR3 reads CASSVGTEANGYTF. CDR3 in DNA: TGTGCCAGCAGCGTTGGGACAGAGGCTAATGGCTACACCTTC. The J gene is TRBJ1-2, the V gene TRBV9; 7 bases match TRBD1. From germline, CDR1 is SGDLS and CDR2 YYNGEE. The junction had 7 bases not matched to a gene; V was cut back by 2 bases and J by 6 bases. The CDR3 extends over 14 amino acids.

CDR3 in amino acids: CASSLGSGGNIQYF. CDR3 in DNA: TGTGCCAGCAGCTTAGGATCCGGAGGAAACATTCAGTACTTC. The chain has TRBV7-2 and TRBJ2-4; tentative D call: TRBD2 (5 bases). With 1 base removed from V and 6 bases from J, the gap between germline ends came to 10 bases. Germline loops: CDR1 SGHTA, CDR2 FQGNSA. The CDR3 extends over 14 amino acids.

This clone has at least ten counts. The chain uses TRBV6-4 and TRBJ2-3; 11 nucleotides align to TRBD2. V lost 0 bases to trimming and J lost 5 bases; unmatched junction nucleotides: 1. This CDR3 comprises 15 residues. The germline gives CDR1 MRHNA, CDR2 SNTAGT. CDR3 sequence (DNA): TGTGCCAGCAGTGACTCGACTAGCGGGGTAGATACGCAGTATTTT. This codes for CASSDSTSGVDTQYF.

This clone appeared once. The chain uses TRBV7-2 and TRBJ1-6, with 7 nucleotides matching TRBD1. V trimming: 4 bases; J trimming: 7 bases; junction bases outside the gene matches: 7. The CDR3 length is 15 residues. The germline gives CDR1 SGHTA, CDR2 FQGNSA. Here the CDR3 DNA reads TGTGCCAGCAGCTCCGGACAGGTCGGCAATTCACCCCTCCACTTT. It codes for CASSSGQVGNSPLHF.

V gene TRBV29-1 combines with J gene TRBJ1-5, with TRBD1 matching over 7 bases. With 4 bases clipped from V and 5 bases from J, the junction kept 2 bases outside the gene matches. Germline loops: CDR1 SQVTM, CDR2 ANQGSEA. CDR3 size: 12 residues. The CDR3 loop reads CSVGDSDQPQHF. The DNA for the CDR3 is TGCAGCGTTGGGGACAGTGATCAGCCCCAGCATTTT.

This clone appeared a single time. J is TRBJ2-3 and V is TRBV25-1, with TRBD1 matching over 8 bases. CDR1 MGHDK and CDR2 SYGVNS come from the germline V gene. With 6 bases clipped from V and 3 bases from J, the junction kept 8 bases outside the gene matches. CDR3 length: 15 amino acids. The CDR3 here is CASRRTGYVTDTQYF. In DNA form, the CDR3 reads TGTGCCAGCAGGAGGACAGGGTACGTGACAGATACGCAGTATTTT. Full variable domain (rest looked up from reference TRBV25-1 and TRBJ2-3): EADIYQTPRYLVIGTGKKITLECSQTMGHDKMYWYQQDPGMELHLIHYSYGVNSTEKGDLSSESTVSRIRTEHFPLTLESARPSHTSQYLCASRRTGYVTDTQYFGPGTRLTVL.

This clone appeared a single time. The rearrangement uses TRBV29-1 and TRBJ2-7; D uncertain. The CDR3 extends over 10 amino acids. V lost 3 bases, J lost 6 bases, and 6 bases lay in between. Germline CDR1 and CDR2: SQVTM and ANQGSEA. CDR3 sequence (DNA): TGCAGCGTTGAGGAGACCGAGCAGTACTTC. Translation: CSVEETEQYF.

The chain has TRBV6-5 and TRBJ2-3; tentatively, D is TRBD1 (6 bases). Looked up from germline, CDR1 is MNHEY and CDR2 is SVGAGI. The V end was cut by 6 bases, the J end by 5 bases, with 12 bases between. CDR3 length equals 13 residues. The CDR3 coding sequence is TGTGCCAGCAGACGGACAGCAGGAGATACGCAGTATTTT. This translates into CASRRTAGDTQYF.

This chain links TRBV27 with TRBJ1-1; D is unclear. Deletions cut 3 bases from V and 5 bases from J, with 13 bases between. The germline V gene has CDR1 MNHEY and CDR2 SMNVEV (reference sequence). The CDR3 is made up of 14 amino acids. The CDR3 region has the DNA TGTGCCAGCAGTTTTGGAGGTATAGGGACTGAAGCTTTCTTT. Protein sequence: CASSFGGIGTEAFF.

This clone was picked up one time. One end of the junction does not line up with germline, which may come from a read error. The chain carries TRBV7-7 and TRBJ2-1; TRBD1 matches 7 bases. Germline values: CDR1 SSHAT, CDR2 FNYEAQ (reference sequence). The CDR3 is 15 amino acids. This CDR3 reads CASSKQGFNDNEQFF. In nucleotides, the CDR3 is TGTGCTAGCAGTAAACAGGGGTTCAACGACAATGAGCAGTTCTTC. Together with reference TRBV7-7 and TRBJ2-1, the CDR3 gives the full variable domain: GAGVSQSPRYKVTKRGQDVTLRCDPISSHATLYWYQQALGQGPEFLTYFNYEAQPDKSGLPSDRFSAERPEGSISTLTIQRTEQRDSAMYRCASSKQGFNDNEQFFGPGTRLTVL.

This rearrangement joins TRBV25-1 to TRBJ2-6, with D perhaps given as TRBD1 or TRBD2 (5 bases each). Germline V gene sequence: CDR1 MGHDK, CDR2 SYGVNS. The CDR3 totals 16 residues. V gave up 2 bases and J gave up 4 bases, with 12 bases separating them. The CDR3 region has the DNA TGTGCCAGCAGTGAACCTCCGGGGCCGGGGGCCAACGTCCTGACTTTC. Amino acid sequence: CASSEPPGPGANVLTF.